This TCR beta chain was retrieved from a study of HIV-infected patients and healthy controls. CDR1 and CDR2 from the germline V gene are SQVTM and ANQGSEA. CDR3 length: 12 residues. V was pared by 4 bases and J by 5 bases, with 8 bases between. This clonotype was counted at least ten times. Each CDR3 protein gets one entry after TCRdb re-called the 5' RACE reads with MiXCR. Of fewer than 20,000 distinct CDR3 sequences listed, around a fifth are singletons. V and J are TRBV29-1 and TRBJ2-2, with D unresolved. The source material was CD8+ T cells from blood. The sequence was collected from a human donor in good health. The CDR3 DNA is TGCAGCGTTGTTCACTGGACCGGGGAGCTGTTTTTT. The encoded protein is CSVVHWTGELFF.